This T cell receptor (beta chain) was identified in a study of graft-versus-host responses after intestinal transplantation. Overall study: Recipients had multivisceral, liver-intestinal, or isolated intestinal transplants. For about three years after anti-thymocyte globulin induction, all recipients took tacrolimus and steroids.

Data came from immunoSEQ multiplex PCR; TCRdb stores just in-frame clones and leaves some out. The sample holds over 75,000 clones; roughly 90% are singletons and the top ten take 0.069%. With 5 bases clipped from V and 5 bases from J, the junction kept 2 bases outside the gene matches. This CDR3 contains 13 residues. From germline, CDR1 is LNHDA and CDR2 SQIVND (reference sequence). Findings and caveats of the study: Investigators detected GvH clones in recipient marrow, with some emerging earlier in ileum or blood. Those patients showing graft-donor T cell macrochimerism displayed high graft-versus-host to host-versus-graft clonal ratios in allografts.

This clone was detected once. Its antigen remains unidentified. The sequencing here drew on unstimulated CD8+ T cells sorted from spleen or lymph node cells, taken before transplant. The clonotype comes from a human donor who was the organ donor for an intestinal transplant. The J gene is TRBJ1-2, the V gene TRBV19, with TRBD1 matching over 10 bases. This CDR3 reads CASSPGQGYGYTF. The CDR3 bases are TGTGCCAGTAGTCCGGGACAGGGGTATGGCTACACCTTC.